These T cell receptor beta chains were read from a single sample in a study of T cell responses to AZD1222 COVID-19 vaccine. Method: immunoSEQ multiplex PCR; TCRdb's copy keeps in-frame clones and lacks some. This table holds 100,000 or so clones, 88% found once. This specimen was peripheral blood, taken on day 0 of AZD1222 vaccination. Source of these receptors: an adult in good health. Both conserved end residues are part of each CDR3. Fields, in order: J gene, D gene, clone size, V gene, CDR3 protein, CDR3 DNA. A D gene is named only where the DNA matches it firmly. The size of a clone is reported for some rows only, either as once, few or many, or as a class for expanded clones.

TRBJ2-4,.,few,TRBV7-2,CASSLGPSRENIQYF,TGTGCCAGCAGCCTAGGACCGTCGAGAGAAAACATTCAGTACTTC
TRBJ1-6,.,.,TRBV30,CAWSLALVHPADSPLHF,TGTGCCTGGAGTCTCGCCCTCGTACATCCTGCGGATTCACCCCTCCACTTT
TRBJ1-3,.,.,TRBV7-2,CASSWASSGNTIYF,TGTGCCAGCAGCTGGGCCAGCTCTGGAAACACCATATATTTT
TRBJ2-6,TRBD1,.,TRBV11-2,CASSSLTGSLSGANVLTF,TGTGCCAGCAGCTCTCTGACAGGGTCCCTATCTGGGGCCAACGTCCTGACTTTC
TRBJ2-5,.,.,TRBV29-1,CSVSTPQETQYF,TGCAGCGTCTCGACACCTCAAGAGACCCAGTACTTC
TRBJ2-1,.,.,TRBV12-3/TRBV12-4,CASSSPGNEQFF,TGTGCCAGCAGTTCCCCGGGGAATGAGCAGTTCTTC
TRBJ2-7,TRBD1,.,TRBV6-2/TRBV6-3,CASSYRTGALYEQYF,TGTGCCAGCAGTTACCGGACAGGGGCATTATACGAGCAGTACTTC
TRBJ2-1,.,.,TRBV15,CATSREREDNEQFF,TGTGCCACCAGCAGAGAGCGGGAAGACAATGAGCAGTTCTTC
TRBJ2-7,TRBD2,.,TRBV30,CASGTSGTYEQYF,TGTGCCTCCGGGACTAGCGGAACCTACGAGCAGTACTTC
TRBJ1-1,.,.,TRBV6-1,CASSEALLVEMAFF,TGTGCCAGCAGTGAAGCGCTTCTCGTGGAAATGGCTTTCTTT
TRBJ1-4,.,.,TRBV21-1,CASSLSQVREKLFF,TGTGCCAGCAGCTTGTCCCAAGTGCGTGAAAAACTGTTTTTT
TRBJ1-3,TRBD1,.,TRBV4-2,CASSQAGGGGSGNTIYF,TGTGCCAGCAGCCAAGCAGGGGGTGGGGGCTCTGGAAACACCATATATTTT
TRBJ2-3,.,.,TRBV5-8,CASSLLLSDTQYF,TGTGCCAGCAGCTTGTTGCTTTCAGATACGCAGTATTTT
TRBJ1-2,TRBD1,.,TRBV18,CASSPPGTGRGYTF,TGTGCCAGCTCACCTCCCGGGACAGGGAGGGGCTACACCTTC
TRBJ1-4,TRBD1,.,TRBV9,CASSVQGQGGEKLFF,TGTGCCAGCAGCGTGCAGGGACAGGGAGGTGAAAAACTGTTTTTT
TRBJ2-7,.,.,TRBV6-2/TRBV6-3,CASSYSELSQEQYF,TGTGCCAGCAGTTACTCCGAGCTATCCCAGGAGCAGTACTTC
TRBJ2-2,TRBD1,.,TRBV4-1,CASSQEAGTGAWRGGELFF,TGCGCCAGCAGCCAAGAAGCCGGGACAGGCGCGTGGCGTGGCGGGGAGCTGTTTTTT
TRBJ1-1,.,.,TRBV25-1,CASTTSTGGVAFF,TGTGCCAGCACCACCTCGACAGGTGGGGTAGCTTTCTTT
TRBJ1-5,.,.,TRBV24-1,CATSDSSSYQPQHF,TGTGCCACCAGTGATTCGTCCTCGTATCAGCCCCAGCATTTT
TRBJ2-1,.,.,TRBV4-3,CASSQDDHWWRGKHNEQFF,TGCGCCAGCAGCCAAGATGATCATTGGTGGCGGGGCAAGCACAATGAGCAGTTCTTC
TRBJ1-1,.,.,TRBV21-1,CASRCLRPEAFF,TGTGCCAGCAGGTGTCTAAGGCCTGAAGCTTTCTTT
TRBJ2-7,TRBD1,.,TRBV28,CASSSQGAIYEQYF,TGTGCCAGCAGTTCACAGGGGGCAATCTACGAGCAGTACTTC
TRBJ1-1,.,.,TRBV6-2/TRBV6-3,CASSYLGGTEAFF,TGTGCCAGCAGTTACTTGGGTGGGACTGAAGCTTTCTTT
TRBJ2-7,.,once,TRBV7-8,CASSPSSEQYF,TGTGCCAGCAGCCCTTCGTCCGAGCAGTACTTC
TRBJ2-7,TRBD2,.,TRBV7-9,CASSSFKGTNSYEQYF,TGTGCCAGCAGCTCTTTTAAAGGGACTAACTCCTACGAGCAGTACTTC
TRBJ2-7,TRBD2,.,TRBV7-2,CASSLTGLAVNYEQYF,TGTGCCAGCAGCTTAACGGGACTAGCGGTAAACTACGAGCAGTACTTC
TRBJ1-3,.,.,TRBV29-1,CSVETRAATLPPYF,TGCAGCGTTGAGACAAGGGCAGCTACTCTGCCCCCATATTTT
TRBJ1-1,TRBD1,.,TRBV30,CAWDARQGAEAFF,TGTGCCTGGGATGCCAGACAGGGGGCGGAAGCTTTCTTT
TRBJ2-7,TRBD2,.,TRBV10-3,CAISKTSGSSYEQYF,TGTGCCATCAGTAAGACTAGCGGGAGTAGCTACGAGCAGTACTTC
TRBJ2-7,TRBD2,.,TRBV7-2,CASSRNLAGGPYEQYF,TGTGCCAGCAGCCGGAATTTAGCGGGAGGACCTTACGAGCAGTACTTC
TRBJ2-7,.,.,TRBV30,CAWNTGKEQYF,TGTGCCTGGAACACCGGTAAAGAGCAGTACTTC
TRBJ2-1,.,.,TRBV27,CASSGRSQGPLRGYNYNEQFF,TGTGCCAGCAGTGGAAGATCCCAAGGGCCACTTCGAGGGTATAACTACAATGAGCAGTTCTTC
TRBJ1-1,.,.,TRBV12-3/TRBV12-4,CASSYGSSAEAFF,TGTGCCAGCAGTTACGGGAGTAGCGCTGAAGCTTTCTTT
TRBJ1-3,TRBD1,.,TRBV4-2,CASSREGQPDSGNTIYF,TGTGCCAGCAGCCGAGAGGGACAGCCTGACTCTGGAAACACCATATATTTT
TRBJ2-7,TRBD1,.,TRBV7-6,CASSPDRVGDEQYF,TGTGCCAGCAGCCCCGACAGGGTTGGAGACGAGCAGTACTTC
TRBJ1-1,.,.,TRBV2,CASSEWGAHVNTEAFF,TGTGCCAGCAGTGAATGGGGGGCCCACGTGAACACTGAAGCTTTCTTT
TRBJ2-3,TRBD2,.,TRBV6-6,CASSRGGSTDTQYF,TGTGCCAGCAGTCGGGGGGGAAGCACAGATACGCAGTATTTT